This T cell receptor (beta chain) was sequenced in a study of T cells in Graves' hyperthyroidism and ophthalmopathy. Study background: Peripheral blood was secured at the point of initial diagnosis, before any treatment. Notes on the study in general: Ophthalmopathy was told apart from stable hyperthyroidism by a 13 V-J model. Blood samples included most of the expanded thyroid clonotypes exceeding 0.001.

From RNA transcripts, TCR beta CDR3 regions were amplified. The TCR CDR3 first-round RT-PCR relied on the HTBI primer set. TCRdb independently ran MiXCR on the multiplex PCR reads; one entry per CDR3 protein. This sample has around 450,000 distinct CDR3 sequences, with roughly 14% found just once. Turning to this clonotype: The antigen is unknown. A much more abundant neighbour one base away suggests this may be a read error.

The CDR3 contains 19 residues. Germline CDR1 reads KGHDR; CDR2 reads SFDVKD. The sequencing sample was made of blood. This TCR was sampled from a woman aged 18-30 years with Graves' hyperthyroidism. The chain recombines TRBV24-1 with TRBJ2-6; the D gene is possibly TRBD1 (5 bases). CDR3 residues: CATSDPNRTRRSGANVLAF. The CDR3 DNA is TGTGCCACCAGTGATCCCAACAGGACCAGGCGGTCTGGGGCCAACGTCCTGGCTTTC.